A single sample is the source of the 24 T cell receptor beta chains below, sequenced in a study of PD-L1 blockade in urothelial cancer. Specified time point: pretreatment peripheral blood. The table came from immunoSEQ multiplex PCR; TCRdb's copy has only in-frame clones and leaves some out. This table has 45,000 to 55,000 clones, approximately 79% appearing once. Sequencing was performed on PBMCs, taken around atezolizumab (anti-PD-L1) treatment. The receptor set was obtained from a man in his 70s with urothelial cancer.

J is TRBJ2-4 and V is TRBV30, with TRBD1 as a possible D gene (5 bases). V was trimmed by 4 bases and J by 5 bases, leaving 9 bases between them. The CDR3 covers 12 residues. Germline loops: CDR1 GTSNPN, CDR2 SVGIG (reference sequence). The CDR3 nucleotides read TGTGCCTGGACAGGGTGGGAAAACATTCAGTACTTC. Protein sequence: CAWTGWENIQYF.

The rearrangement uses TRBV2 and TRBJ2-2; D is uncertain. V was clipped by 1 base and J by 7 bases, with 7 bases between them. The CDR3 extends over 13 amino acids. Germline CDR1 is SNHLY and CDR2 is FYNNEI. CDR3 protein: CASSEERYGELFF. The CDR3 nucleotides read TGTGCCAGCAGTGAAGAGAGATACGGGGAGCTGTTTTTT.

The chain has TRBV5-1 and TRBJ2-2; TRBD1 matches 11 bases. V was pared by 1 base and J by 5 bases, with 4 bases of the junction left unmatched. Looked up from germline, CDR1 is SGHRS and CDR2 is YFSETQ. The CDR3 is made up of 16 amino acids. The CDR3 spells CASSLNGQGATGELFF. In DNA form, the CDR3 reads TGCGCCAGCAGCTTGAATGGACAGGGGGCGACCGGGGAGCTGTTTTTT.

This sequence joins TRBV5-1 and TRBJ2-2; 7 bases map to TRBD2. Germline V gene data show CDR1 as SGHRS and CDR2 as YFSETQ. V was pared by 0 bases and J by 8 bases, with 7 bases of the junction left unmatched. CDR3 length: 15 amino acids. The CDR3: CASSLDAGVEGELFF. Written as DNA, the CDR3 is TGCGCCAGCAGCTTGGACGCGGGGGTAGAAGGGGAGCTGTTTTTT.

This clone is a singleton in its sample. The chain links TRBV21-1 to TRBJ2-2; the DNA was not compared with TRBD2, the D call given in the table. TRBV21-1 counts as a pseudogene. The CDR3 has 13 residues. The DNA of the CDR3 is TGTGCCAGCCCTCCTTCCGGTGACGGGGAGCTGTTTTTT. Protein: CASPPSGDGELFF.

This clone turned up a few times. The rearrangement joins TRBV10-3 to TRBJ2-7; D is possibly TRBD1 (6 bases). This CDR3 contains 14 residues. V was cut by 6 bases and J by 3 bases, with 15 bases left in between. Germline loops: CDR1 ENHRY, CDR2 SYGVKD. The CDR3 DNA is TGTGCCATCAGATTCGGGGACATGGGCTACGAGCAGTACTTC. Residues: CAIRFGDMGYEQYF.

The V call is TRBV18, the J call TRBJ2-2; D is unresolved. Germline V gene data show CDR1 as KGHSH and CDR2 as LQKENI. The length of the CDR3 is 13 residues. V shed 2 bases and J shed 4 bases, with 5 bases lying between them. The CDR3 is CASSPLSTGELFF. CDR3 nucleotides: TGTGCCAGCTCACCATTGAGCACCGGGGAGCTGTTTTTT.

The chain is built from TRBV29-1 and TRBJ2-5; 10 nucleotides agree with TRBD1. Trimming at V came to 1 base and at J to 2 bases, leaving 4 bases not matched to a gene. This CDR3 spans 15 amino acids. Germline CDR1 SQVTM, CDR2 ANQGSEA. The CDR3 coding sequence is TGCAGCGTTGAAGGAGGACAGGGGGGGCAAGAGACCCAGTACTTC. It translates to CSVEGGQGGQETQYF.

The chain is built from TRBV5-4 and TRBJ2-5; D call uncertain. Trimming cost V 6 bases and J 3 bases, with 9 bases left between them. This CDR3 has 12 residues. Germline V gives CDR1 SGHNT, CDR2 YYREEE (reference sequence). The CDR3 reads CASKSSEETQYF. CDR3 sequence (DNA): TGTGCCAGCAAATCAAGCGAAGAGACCCAGTACTTC.

The chain employs TRBV29-1 and TRBJ2-5; the D gene is possibly TRBD2 (5 bases). Germline V gene sequence: CDR1 SQVTM, CDR2 ANQGSEA. V dropped 0 bases and J dropped 9 bases, with 11 bases sitting between them. The CDR3 loop spans 12 amino acids. DNA for the CDR3: TGCAGCGTTGAAGATTCCAGGCGGGCCCAGTACTTC. Its protein is CSVEDSRRAQYF.

This chain connects TRBV11-2 to TRBJ2-5; D gene uncertain. Germline assignment: CDR1 SGHAT and CDR2 FQNNGV. The CDR3 totals 16 residues. V shed 0 bases and J shed 1 base, with 12 bases lying between them. The CDR3 DNA sequence: TGTGCCAGCAGCTTAGATTGGCAGTTCCTCCAAGAGACCCAGTACTTC. As protein: CASSLDWQFLQETQYF.

Only a few counts were recorded for this clone. The V gene is TRBV6-6, the J gene TRBJ1-5, with 10 bases aligning to TRBD1. The V gene end was trimmed by 5 bases and the J gene end by 4 bases; junction bases not matched to a gene: 5. The CDR3 is 15 amino acids. Germline V gene data show CDR1 as MNHNY and CDR2 as SVGAGI (reference sequence). CDR3 bases: TGTGCCAGCAGTACCCGGGACAGGGGAAATCAGCCCCAGCATTTT. Its protein product is CASSTRDRGNQPQHF.

The V and J genes are TRBV7-9 and TRBJ2-7; 7 positions match TRBD2. V dropped 0 bases and J dropped 6; count of bases not matched to a gene: 5. The germline V gene encodes CDR1 SEHNR and CDR2 FQNEAQ (reference sequence). This CDR3 region has 14 residues. CDR3 in DNA: TGTGCCAGCAGCTTAGCGGGAGGGTCGCCCGAGCAGTACTTC. It codes for CASSLAGGSPEQYF.

The genes are TRBV18 and TRBJ1-3; D perhaps matches TRBD1 (6 bases). The V end was cut by 4 bases, the J end by 0 bases, with 10 bases between. CDR1 is KGHSH, CDR2 LQKENI, per germline. The CDR3 extends over 15 amino acids. This CDR3 reads CASSLGTFSGNTIYF. In DNA form, the CDR3 reads TGTGCCAGCTCACTAGGGACATTCTCTGGAAACACCATATATTTT.

This chain uses TRBV15 with TRBJ2-1; the D gene is possibly TRBD1 (6 bases). Trimming removed 1 base at V and 4 bases at J, with 23 bases between. This CDR3 contains 19 residues. Per the germline V gene, CDR1 is LNHNV and CDR2 is YYDKDF (reference sequence). CDR3 bases: TGTGCCACCAGCAGAGTGCAAGGGCAGGTTTCCGGGACATACAATGAGCAGTTCTTC. Its protein is CATSRVQGQVSGTYNEQFF.

Only a few counts were recorded for this clone. The chain couples TRBV23-1 to TRBJ1-3; 8 nucleotides align to TRBD1. TRBV23-1 is flagged as an ORF with uncertain function. V dropped 7 bases and J dropped 6; count of bases not matched to a gene: 14. This CDR3 has 16 residues. CDR3 in amino acids: CASTQLATGEENTIYF. The DNA for the CDR3 is TGCGCCAGCACCCAATTAGCGACAGGGGAAGAAAACACCATATATTTT.

A few counts support this clone. V gene TRBV2 combines with J gene TRBJ2-5, with D unclear. CDR1 and CDR2 (germline): SNHLY, FYNNEI. V was trimmed by 6 bases and J by 1 base, leaving 9 bases between them. The CDR3 extends over 13 amino acids. The CDR3 bases are TGTGCCAGCAGGCCTCAAGCCCAAGAGACCCAGTACTTC. It yields the protein CASRPQAQETQYF.

This chain links TRBV27 with TRBJ2-7, with 14 bases lining up with TRBD2. This CDR3 has 14 amino acids. V shed 8 bases and J 3 bases; nucleotides not matched to a gene: 3. Germline V gene data show CDR1 as MNHEY and CDR2 as SMNVEV (reference sequence). CDR3 nucleotide sequence: TGTGCCAGCCGACTAGCGGGAGGGGTCTACGAGCAGTACTTC. Translated, it gives CASRLAGGVYEQYF.

The chain uses TRBV29-1 and TRBJ2-7; 8 bases are shared with TRBD1. The V and J ends lost 6 bases and 4 bases, in that order; junction bases with no gene match: 8. The CDR3 is made up of 13 amino acids. Per germline, CDR1 SQVTM and CDR2 ANQGSEA. The CDR3 nucleotides read TGCAGCGTCCGAGCAGGGGGCAAATACGAGCAGTACTTC. It codes for CSVRAGGKYEQYF.

The chain combines TRBV11-3 with TRBJ2-7, with 7 bases lining up with TRBD1. Germline CDR1 reads SGHNT; CDR2 reads YENEEA. With 1 base clipped from V and 0 bases from J, the junction kept 3 bases outside the gene matches. The CDR3 sequence is 15 residues long. The CDR3 is CASSLGGDSSYEQYF. In nucleotides, the CDR3 is TGTGCCAGCAGCTTAGGAGGGGACAGCTCCTACGAGCAGTACTTC.

The V and J genes are TRBV6-1 and TRBJ1-5, with no clear D. Per the germline V gene, CDR1 is MNHNS and CDR2 is SASEGT. This CDR3 has 14 amino acids. Trimming shortened V by 7 bases and J by 0 bases, and 10 bases separated the two germline ends. The CDR3 sequence is CASTVEGSNQPQHF. CDR3 DNA: TGTGCCAGCACCGTAGAGGGTAGCAATCAGCCCCAGCATTTT.

The chain links TRBV30 to TRBJ1-2, with a weak D call TRBD1 (6 bases). V lost 2 bases and J 4 bases, leaving 11 bases between the germline ends. This CDR3 has 13 residues. CDR1 is GTSNPN and CDR2 is SVGIG in the germline V gene (reference sequence). The CDR3 here is CAWSRDRTYGYTF. The CDR3 nucleotides read TGTGCCTGGAGTAGAGACAGGACCTATGGCTACACCTTC.

J is TRBJ2-3 and V is TRBV27, with D possibly matching TRBD2 (5 bases). This CDR3 is 16 amino acids long. Per the germline V gene, CDR1 is MNHEY and CDR2 is SMNVEV (reference sequence). Trimming stripped 2 bases from V and 1 base from J, with 13 bases between. The CDR3 is CASSLDGGWGTDTQYF. The DNA for the CDR3 is TGTGCCAGCAGTTTAGACGGCGGGTGGGGCACAGATACGCAGTATTTT.

This clone has just a few counts. The V gene is TRBV28, the J gene TRBJ1-2, with TRBD1 matching over 7 bases. V shed 5 bases and J 4 bases; nucleotides not matched to a gene: 4. The CDR3 is 13 residues long. CDR1 and CDR2 (germline): MDHEN, SYDVKM. The CDR3 sequence is CASSRDRIYGYTF. The CDR3 DNA is TGTGCCAGCAGTAGGGACAGAATCTATGGCTACACCTTC.